These 30 T cell receptor beta chains came from one sample sequenced in a study of blood T cell repertoires in COVID-19. The assay was immunoSEQ multiplex PCR, and TCRdb's table has in-frame clones only and misses some. Of roughly 280,000 clones in the sample, approximately 86% were seen once. Material: peripheral blood. These TCRs come from a woman between 50 and 59 years old who had recovered from COVID-19.

The chain combines TRBV19 with TRBJ1-4; D remains ambiguous. Germline CDR1 reads LNHDA; CDR2 reads SQIVND (reference sequence). Trimming pared 7 bases from V and 3 bases from J, leaving 9 bases between. The CDR3 sequence is 13 residues long. The CDR3, as DNA: TGTGCCAGTAAGCGAACGGCTAATGAAAAACTGTTTTTT. The encoded protein is CASKRTANEKLFF.

The CDR3 reads CASSAGAGGYGYTF. The DNA for the CDR3 is TGTGCCAGCAGCGCAGGGGCAGGGGGCTATGGCTACACCTTC. The chain links TRBV2 to TRBJ1-2, with 7 bases fitting TRBD1. The V gene's germline CDR1 is SNHLY and CDR2 FYNNEI. The CDR3 runs 14 residues. J lost 4 bases, V lost 6 bases, and 8 bases had no gene match. Based on the CDR3 plus reference TRBV2 and TRBJ1-2, the full variable domain is EPEVTQTPSHQVTQMGQEVILRCVPISNHLYFYWYRQILGQKVEFLVSFYNNEISEKSEIFDDQFSVERPDGSNFTLKIRSTKLEDSAMYFCASSAGAGGYGYTFGSGTRLTVV.

The gene calls are TRBV7-9 and TRBJ1-1, with TRBD1 identical over 7 bases. Trimming cost V 6 bases and J 5 bases; bases outside gene matches: 6. Germline assignment: CDR1 SEHNR and CDR2 FQNEAQ (reference sequence). The CDR3 runs to 13 residues. CDR3 loop: CASSYSGGTEAFF. In DNA, the CDR3 is TGTGCCAGCAGTTATTCAGGGGGGACTGAAGCTTTCTTT.

The chain employs TRBV5-5 and TRBJ2-3; possible D gene TRBD2, 6 bases. CDR3 length: 14 residues. Trimming stripped 0 bases from V and 6 bases from J, with 11 bases between. The germline V gene has CDR1 SGHKS and CDR2 YYEKEE (reference sequence). CDR3 loop: CASSLDRSGDTQYF. In nucleotides, the CDR3 is TGTGCCAGCAGCTTGGACAGGAGCGGGGATACGCAGTATTTT.

The genes are TRBV5-5 and TRBJ2-2, with a possible D match to TRBD1 (6 bases). The V gene lost 0 bases and the J gene lost 3 bases, with 15 bases spanning the gap. The CDR3 consists of 17 residues. Germline V gene sequence: CDR1 SGHKS, CDR2 YYEKEE (reference sequence). In nucleotides, the CDR3 is TGTGCCAGCAGCTTGGGACCCAGGGGAAGGGACACCGGGGAGCTGTTTTTT. Translated, it gives CASSLGPRGRDTGELFF.

This clone was counted once. The J gene is TRBJ1-3, the V gene TRBV30; no reliable D call. Germline V gives CDR1 GTSNPN, CDR2 SVGIG (reference sequence). The V end was cut by 5 bases, the J end by 2 bases, with 13 bases between. The CDR3 runs 14 residues. CDR3 sequence: CAWWVPEAGNTIYF. CDR3 DNA sequence: TGTGCCTGGTGGGTCCCAGAGGCTGGAAACACCATATATTTT. Supplemented by reference TRBV30 and TRBJ1-3, the full variable domain reads SQTIHQWPATLVQPVGSPLSLECTVEGTSNPNLYWYRQAAGRGLQLLFYSVGIGQISSEVPQNLSASRPQDRQFILSSKKLLLSDSGFYLCAWWVPEAGNTIYFGEGSWLTVV.

The chain links TRBV6-1 to TRBJ1-1; 8 bases are a match to TRBD1. Per germline, CDR1 MNHNS and CDR2 SASEGT. Germline trimming cut 1 base from V and 4 bases from J; bases unmatched to any gene: 2. The CDR3 spans 14 residues. CDR3 coding DNA: TGTGCCAGCAGTGAAGACAGGGGGTTCACTGAAGCTTTCTTT. Encoded protein: CASSEDRGFTEAFF.

This clone has only a few counts. The chain joins TRBV28 to TRBJ2-1; 9 bases align to TRBD2. The V gene end was trimmed by 2 bases and the J gene end by 7 bases; junction bases not matched to a gene: 12. The CDR3 length is 17 residues. Germline V lookup: CDR1 MDHEN, CDR2 SYDVKM. This CDR3 is CASSLLAGTRLLNEQFF. The CDR3 coding sequence is TGTGCCAGCAGTTTACTAGCGGGGACCCGATTGTTGAATGAGCAGTTCTTC.

This sequence joins TRBV28 and TRBJ2-3, with 10 bases aligning to TRBD1. V dropped 3 bases and J dropped 4; count of bases not matched to a gene: 4. CDR1 and CDR2 (germline): MDHEN, SYDVKM. The CDR3 covers 15 residues. The CDR3 sequence: CASSLSGQGADTQYF. The CDR3 coding sequence is TGTGCCAGCAGTTTGAGTGGACAGGGGGCAGATACGCAGTATTTT.

The J gene is TRBJ1-6, the V gene TRBV18; no reliable D call. V was cut by 6 bases and J by 8 bases, with 11 bases left in between. The V gene's germline CDR1 is KGHSH and CDR2 LQKENI. The CDR3 length is 13 residues. The CDR3 DNA reads TGTGCCAGCTCGGCGGGTGTGCATTCACCCCTCCACTTT. As protein: CASSAGVHSPLHF.

This clone was counted once. The rearrangement uses TRBV4-3 and TRBJ1-3; D perhaps matches TRBD1 (6 bases). The CDR3 has 17 residues. Germline V gene sequence: CDR1 LGHNA, CDR2 YSLEER. Between the trimmed V and J ends, which lost 3 bases and 4 bases, there was a span of 19 bases. The CDR3 bases are TGCGCCAGCAGCCAGGAAGGGACACCGGGGATCGGAAACACCATATATTTT. It specifies CASSQEGTPGIGNTIYF.

The chain combines TRBV7-8 with TRBJ1-2, with TRBD1 identical over 8 bases. This CDR3 has 14 amino acids. The V gene's germline CDR1 is SGHVS and CDR2 FQNEAQ. The V gene end was trimmed by 6 bases and the J gene end by 3 bases; junction bases not matched to a gene: 6. CDR3 residues: CASRSDRADYGYTF. For the CDR3, the DNA is TGTGCCAGCAGATCGGACAGGGCGGACTATGGCTACACCTTC.

This chain joins TRBV9 and TRBJ1-1; tentatively, D is TRBD1 (5 bases). Germline values: CDR1 SGDLS, CDR2 YYNGEE. V was trimmed by 9 bases and J by 3 bases, leaving 18 bases between them. The CDR3 runs 14 residues. The CDR3 region is CATGTGDKDTEAFF. For the CDR3, the DNA is TGTGCCACAGGGACGGGGGATAAGGACACTGAAGCTTTCTTT. The full variable domain, its missing parts supplied by reference TRBV9 and TRBJ1-1, is DSGVTQTPKHLITATGQRVTLRCSPRSGDLSVYWYQQSLDQGLQFLIQYYNGEERAKGNILERFSAQQFPDLHSELNLSSLELGDSALYFCATGTGDKDTEAFFGQGTRLTVV.

This clone was counted a few times. The gene calls are TRBV19 and TRBJ1-5; 9 bases align to TRBD1. The CDR3 has 16 residues. J was trimmed by 5 bases and V by 3 bases; bases with no gene match: 8. Germline V lookup: CDR1 LNHDA, CDR2 SQIVND (reference sequence). This CDR3 is CASSILGQGTYQPQHF. The CDR3 DNA reads as TGTGCCAGTAGTATCCTAGGACAGGGGACTTATCAGCCCCAGCATTTT.

The chain recombines TRBV7-9 with TRBJ2-2, with no clear D. The length of the CDR3 is 14 residues. The V gene's germline CDR1 is SEHNR and CDR2 FQNEAQ (reference sequence). V gave up 4 bases and J gave up 5 bases, with 11 bases separating them. The chain's CDR3 is CASSYAPSTGELFF. For the CDR3, the DNA is TGTGCCAGCAGCTACGCTCCCAGTACCGGGGAGCTGTTTTTT.

The chain is built from TRBV28 and TRBJ1-5; 8 nucleotides align to TRBD1. Germline CDR1 is MDHEN and CDR2 is SYDVKM. This CDR3 is 13 amino acids long. The V and J ends lost 11 bases and 4 bases, in that order; junction bases with no gene match: 7. CDR3 sequence (DNA): TGTGCCCACCATGGGGACAGGAATCAGCCCCAGCATTTT. Translated, it gives CAHHGDRNQPQHF.

The chain combines TRBV18 with TRBJ1-1; D is perhaps TRBD1 (6 bases). The V end lost 1 base, the J end lost 4 bases, and 13 bases lay between the germline ends. Germline CDR1 KGHSH, CDR2 LQKENI. The CDR3 extends over 15 amino acids. The CDR3, as DNA: TGTGCCAGCTCACCACTTCTGGGGGCGGGCACTGAAGCTTTCTTT. Residues: CASSPLLGAGTEAFF.

The V call is TRBV29-1, the J call TRBJ2-1; D might be TRBD1 (6 bases). From germline, CDR1 is SQVTM and CDR2 ANQGSEA. V was clipped by 4 bases and J by 4 bases, with 11 bases between them. The CDR3 is 13 amino acids. The CDR3: CSVVGALYNEQFF. The CDR3 coding sequence is TGCAGCGTTGTGGGGGCCCTATACAATGAGCAGTTCTTC.

The chain carries TRBV27 and TRBJ1-2; the match to TRBD1 covers 8 bases. Germline assignment: CDR1 MNHEY and CDR2 SMNVEV (reference sequence). The CDR3 consists of 14 residues. The J segment lost 7 bases and the V segment lost 2 bases, leaving 6 bases of the junction unmatched. CDR3 sequence (DNA): TGTGCCAGCAGTTTACAGGGGGCGGAAAGTGGCTACACCTTC. This codes for CASSLQGAESGYTF.

This clone has just a few counts. The chain uses TRBV6-5 and TRBJ1-2; D may be TRBD1 (6 bases). Germline CDR1 is MNHEY and CDR2 is SVGAGI. The CDR3 has 16 residues. V was cut by 2 bases and J by 4 bases, with 17 bases left in between. CDR3 sequence: CASSYIRFQGIYGYTF. Written as DNA, the CDR3 is TGTGCCAGCAGTTACATTCGCTTCCAGGGGATCTATGGCTACACCTTC.

The CDR3 here is CASSPEGGRKETQYF. The CDR3 nucleotides read TGTGCCAGCAGCCCTGAGGGGGGGCGAAAAGAGACCCAGTACTTC. The chain has TRBV5-4 and TRBJ2-5, with D perhaps TRBD2 (7 bases). Trimming removed 4 bases from V and 3 bases from J, with 16 bases in between. In germline, CDR1 is SGHNT, CDR2 YYREEE (reference sequence). The CDR3 runs to 15 residues.

The chain couples TRBV7-2 to TRBJ2-1; 10 bases fit TRBD1. V was clipped by 5 bases and J by 2 bases; unmatched bases: 15. The CDR3 has 19 amino acids. Germline V lookup: CDR1 SGHTA, CDR2 FQGNSA. CDR3: CASSNPGQGSHGAYNEQFF. The CDR3 nucleotides are TGTGCCAGCAGCAATCCGGGACAGGGGAGCCATGGAGCCTACAATGAGCAGTTCTTC. Full variable domain (remainder filled in from reference TRBV7-2 and TRBJ2-1): GAGVSQSPSNKVTEKGKDVELRCDPISGHTALYWYRQSLGQGLEFLIYFQGNSAPDKSGLPSDRFSAERTGGSVSTLTIQRTQQEDSAVYLCASSNPGQGSHGAYNEQFFGPGTRLTVL.

The chain joins TRBV7-9 to TRBJ1-1; D possibly corresponds to TRBD1 (6 bases). The CDR3 length is 14 residues. From germline, CDR1 is SEHNR and CDR2 FQNEAQ (reference sequence). V lost 5 bases, J lost 5 bases, and 15 bases lay in between. CDR3 DNA: TGTGCCAGCAGCCCAGCAGGGGCTGGGACTGAAGCTTTCTTT. Protein: CASSPAGAGTEAFF.

This clone has a handful of counts. The V and J genes are TRBV6-6 and TRBJ1-2, with TRBD1 as a possible D gene (6 bases). The CDR3 runs to 13 residues. Germline V gives CDR1 MNHNY, CDR2 SVGAGI (reference sequence). V was clipped by 5 bases and J by 4 bases, with 11 bases between them. In DNA form, the CDR3 reads TGTGCCAGCAGTCCCGGACAGCTCTATGGCTACACCTTC. This codes for CASSPGQLYGYTF.

In this sample, this clone turned up a few times. The chain joins TRBV18 to TRBJ1-2; D possibly corresponds to TRBD1 (5 bases). Germline CDR1 is KGHSH and CDR2 is LQKENI. This CDR3 has 13 amino acids. V dropped 5 bases and J dropped 2 bases, with 9 bases sitting between them. The CDR3 is CASSTDSNYGYTF. The CDR3 DNA is TGTGCCAGCTCAACTGACAGCAACTATGGCTACACCTTC.

This chain connects TRBV19 to TRBJ1-4; tentative D call: TRBD1 (6 bases). CDR1 and CDR2 from the germline V gene are LNHDA and SQIVND (reference sequence). The V end lost 7 bases, the J end lost 8 bases, and 14 bases lay between the germline ends. This CDR3 is 13 amino acids long. The CDR3 sequence is CASNTGNGEKLFF. The CDR3, as DNA: TGTGCCAGTAACACAGGGAATGGGGAAAAACTGTTTTTT.

J is TRBJ1-2 and V is TRBV5-1; possibly TRBD1 for D (6 bases). The CDR3 has 18 amino acids. Between the trimmed V and J ends, which lost 4 bases and 5 bases, there was a span of 27 bases. Germline CDR1 and CDR2: SGHRS and YFSETQ. The CDR3 protein is CASSPAPTGYDAAYGYTF. In nucleotides, the CDR3 is TGCGCCAGCAGCCCCGCCCCGACAGGTTACGACGCCGCTTATGGCTACACCTTC.

The chain couples TRBV12-3 or TRBV12-4 to TRBJ1-1; 11 bases fit TRBD1. The J segment lost 10 bases and the V segment lost 5 bases, leaving 6 bases of the junction unmatched. This CDR3 comprises 13 residues. The CDR3 DNA reads TGTGCCAGCAGTGTAAGGACAGGGGGCTCAGCTTTCTTT. Translated: CASSVRTGGSAFF.

This sequence joins TRBV10-3 and TRBJ1-1; D call uncertain. Between the trimmed V and J ends, which lost 6 bases and 1 base, there was a span of 12 bases. Germline V gives CDR1 ENHRY, CDR2 SYGVKD. The CDR3 is 14 amino acids. CDR3 residues: CAISPVGANTEAFF. The DNA of the CDR3 is TGTGCCATCAGCCCGGTTGGAGCGAACACTGAAGCTTTCTTT.

The chain employs TRBV5-8 and TRBJ1-2; no firm D call. The germline V and J ends were trimmed by 0 bases and 0 bases, with 3 bases remaining between them. The CDR3 runs to 13 residues. Germline lookup yields CDR1 SGHTS and CDR2 YDEGEE. Here the CDR3 reads CASSLAANYGYTF. In DNA, the CDR3 is TGTGCCAGCAGCTTGGCTGCTAACTATGGCTACACCTTC.